A single sample gave rise to the 24 T cell receptor beta chains below, sequenced in a study of blood T cell repertoires in COVID-19. The protocol was immunoSEQ multiplex PCR, while the TCRdb copy is restricted to in-frame clones and leaves out a portion. The sample gives 140,000 to 150,000 clones, roughly nine tenths of which show up once; approximately 2.5% is in the top ten. Sequencing was done on a sample of peripheral blood. The receptors were sampled from a human donor with COVID-19, enrolled during active disease. The donor label of this sample is uncertain.

The chain is built from TRBV4-1 and TRBJ2-3, with 10 positions matching TRBD2. V shed 2 bases, J shed 5 bases, and the junction held 10 bases outside the gene matches. Germline V CDR1 and CDR2: MGHRA, YSYEKL. The CDR3 contains 17 residues. In DNA form, the CDR3 reads TGCGCCAGCAGCCAACTAGCGGGAGACAAACGTGGAGATACGCAGTATTTT. It specifies CASSQLAGDKRGDTQYF.

This chain joins TRBV5-1 and TRBJ1-6; 7 bases align to TRBD1. The CDR3 consists of 15 residues. Unmatched junction bases numbered 9, after V lost 7 bases and J lost 5 bases. The germline CDR1 and CDR2 sequences are SGHRS and YFSETQ. CDR3 protein: CASHLSGTDNSPLHF. CDR3 coding DNA: TGCGCCAGCCATCTCTCCGGGACAGATAATTCACCCCTCCACTTT.

The V call is TRBV30, the J call TRBJ2-7, with TRBD2 matching 11 bases. Trimming cost V 2 bases and J 6 bases; bases outside gene matches: 3. Germline V lookup: CDR1 GTSNPN, CDR2 SVGIG (reference sequence). There are 13 residues in the CDR3. The CDR3 is CAWSRGLAAEQYF. CDR3 in DNA: TGTGCCTGGAGTAGGGGACTAGCGGCCGAGCAGTACTTC.

This chain joins TRBV7-2 and TRBJ1-3; D is unresolved. V was trimmed by 1 base and J by 0 bases, leaving 10 bases between them. This CDR3 contains 16 residues. In germline, CDR1 is SGHTA, CDR2 FQGNSA. CDR3 sequence: CASSLGLQSSGNTIYF. The CDR3 DNA sequence: TGTGCCAGCAGCTTAGGACTACAGAGCTCTGGAAACACCATATATTTT.

The V gene is TRBV24-1, the J gene TRBJ1-5; 8 bases map to TRBD1. The J segment lost 2 bases and the V segment lost 10 bases, leaving 6 bases of the junction unmatched. The V gene's germline CDR1 is KGHDR and CDR2 SFDVKD. This CDR3 is built from 14 residues. CDR3 sequence (DNA): TGTGCCACTGCCCGGACAGGGCGCAATCAGCCCCAGCATTTT. This translates into CATARTGRNQPQHF.

This sequence joins TRBV6-5 and TRBJ1-6; 7 positions match TRBD1. The CDR3 is 15 residues long. Germline values: CDR1 MNHEY, CDR2 SVGAGI. Germline trimming cut 10 bases from V and 6 bases from J; bases unmatched to any gene: 12. In DNA, the CDR3 is TGTGCCATTGGGGACAGCTGGATTAGTAATTCACCCCTCCACTTT. This codes for CAIGDSWISNSPLHF.

This sequence joins TRBV9 and TRBJ1-5, with D possibly TRBD1 on 6 matching bases. The CDR3 spans 13 residues. In germline, CDR1 is SGDLS, CDR2 YYNGEE. The ends were cut back, 2 bases at V and 5 bases at J, with 8 bases in the middle. The CDR3 DNA sequence: TGTGCCAGCAGCGTGGCAGGGGATCAGCCCCAGCATTTT. Translating gives CASSVAGDQPQHF.

This clone was seen a handful of times. The chain links TRBV28 to TRBJ2-7; 12 nucleotides align to TRBD2. Germline CDR1 MDHEN, CDR2 SYDVKM. The CDR3 has 15 amino acids. Losses at the gene ends were 5 bases for V and 3 bases for J; bases not matched to a gene: 5. The CDR3 DNA is TGTGCCAGCAGTCTAGCGGGAGGGAACTACTACGAGCAGTACTTC. Amino acids: CASSLAGGNYYEQYF.

The chain carries TRBV3-1 (or the pseudogene TRBV3-2) and TRBJ1-5, with D maybe TRBD1 (6 bases). V gave up 4 bases and J gave up 0 bases, with 10 bases separating them. The CDR3 has 15 residues. Germline CDR1 is LGHDT and CDR2 is YNNKEL (reference sequence). CDR3 residues: CASSPGHNSNQPQHF. The CDR3 DNA reads as TGTGCCAGCAGCCCGGGACACAATAGCAATCAGCCCCAGCATTTT.

V and J are TRBV6-5 and TRBJ1-1; D unclear. This CDR3 spans 13 amino acids. Trimming left V 2 bases short and J 1 base short, with 5 bases between. Looked up from germline, CDR1 is MNHEY and CDR2 is SVGAGI. The CDR3 protein is CASSYTGNTEAFF. The DNA for the CDR3 is TGTGCCAGCAGTTACACGGGGAACACTGAAGCTTTCTTT.

The V call is TRBV30, the J call TRBJ2-2, with a weak D call TRBD2 (5 bases). Germline V gene data show CDR1 as GTSNPN and CDR2 as SVGIG (reference sequence). The CDR3 spans 14 residues. V lost 2 bases and J 7 bases, leaving 14 bases between the germline ends. CDR3 in amino acids: CAWSSGRAYGELFF. The CDR3 DNA is TGTGCCTGGAGTTCTGGGCGGGCTTACGGGGAGCTGTTTTTT.

This rearrangement joins TRBV18 to TRBJ2-3; 7 bases line up with TRBD1. J gave up 3 bases and V 2 bases, and 5 bases lay outside the gene matches. This CDR3 spans 15 amino acids. The V gene's germline CDR1 is KGHSH and CDR2 LQKENI. This CDR3 is CASSPSTGNTDTQYF. The CDR3 DNA follows: TGTGCCAGCTCACCATCGACAGGGAATACAGATACGCAGTATTTT.

The V and J genes are TRBV5-4 and TRBJ2-1; 11 nucleotides match TRBD2. Germline assignment: CDR1 SGHNT and CDR2 YYREEE (reference sequence). The length of the CDR3 is 18 residues. After removal of 0 bases from V and 3 bases from J, the junction contained 8 bases not matched to a gene. CDR3 sequence reads: CASSLGGGLAEGYNEQFF. In DNA, the CDR3 is TGTGCCAGCAGCTTGGGTGGGGGACTAGCGGAGGGCTACAATGAGCAGTTCTTC.

In DNA, the CDR3 is TGTGCCAGCAGCCAAGACAGCGGGACTCCCCCGTACTTC. This sequence encodes CASSQDSGTPPYF. V gene TRBV3-1 (or the pseudogene TRBV3-2) combines with J gene TRBJ2-7, with 7 bases lining up with TRBD2. Germline assignment: CDR1 LGHDT and CDR2 YNNKEL (reference sequence). V trimming: 0 bases; J trimming: 12 bases; junction bases outside the gene matches: 8. The CDR3 is made up of 13 amino acids.

The genes are TRBV25-1 and TRBJ2-7, with 9 nucleotides matching TRBD1. Germline trimming cut 6 bases from V and 3 bases from J; bases unmatched to any gene: 6. The CDR3 loop spans 14 amino acids. The germline CDR1 and CDR2 sequences are MGHDK and SYGVNS. The CDR3 nucleotides are TGTGCCAGCAGGGGCCGGGACAGGGACTACGAGCAGTACTTC. It codes for CASRGRDRDYEQYF.

The V and J genes are TRBV14 and TRBJ2-6, with 9 bases that match TRBD1. Germline trimming cut 2 bases from V and 0 bases from J; bases unmatched to any gene: 5. CDR1 is SGHDN, CDR2 FVKESK, per germline. This CDR3 is built from 18 residues. The CDR3 here is CASSQLTGGPSGANVLTF. The CDR3 coding sequence is TGTGCCAGCAGCCAACTGACAGGGGGTCCCTCTGGGGCCAACGTCCTGACTTTC.

The genes are TRBV6-5 and TRBJ2-7, with D possibly TRBD1 on 6 matching bases. Looked up from germline, CDR1 is MNHEY and CDR2 is SVGAGI. The CDR3 consists of 13 residues. V was trimmed by 6 bases and J by 3 bases, leaving 12 bases between them. CDR3 in amino acids: CASRGDKDYEQYF. The CDR3 DNA is TGTGCCAGCAGGGGGGACAAAGACTACGAGCAGTACTTC.

This rearrangement joins TRBV29-1 to TRBJ1-4; D remains unclear. Trimming removed 4 bases at V and 1 base at J, with 4 bases between. The CDR3 runs to 12 residues. The germline CDR1 and CDR2 sequences are SQVTM and ANQGSEA. This CDR3 reads CSVVQTNEKLFF. CDR3 DNA: TGCAGCGTTGTTCAAACTAATGAAAAACTGTTTTTT.

The chain combines TRBV10-3 with TRBJ2-7, with 7 bases matching TRBD1. Germline trimming cut 3 bases from V and 1 base from J; bases unmatched to any gene: 15. The CDR3 extends over 18 amino acids. Germline assignment: CDR1 ENHRY and CDR2 SYGVKD. This CDR3 reads CAISDPESGTGESYEQYF. The CDR3 DNA is TGTGCCATCAGTGATCCAGAATCAGGCACAGGGGAATCCTACGAGCAGTACTTC.

This chain links TRBV10-3 with TRBJ2-7, with TRBD1 identical over 7 bases. The germline V gene has CDR1 ENHRY and CDR2 SYGVKD. The V gene end was trimmed by 7 bases and the J gene end by 3 bases; junction bases not matched to a gene: 6. CDR3 length: 13 amino acids. In nucleotides, the CDR3 is TGTGCCATCAAACAGGGGAAGGACTACGAGCAGTACTTC. It translates to CAIKQGKDYEQYF.

The chain employs TRBV7-8 and TRBJ2-5, with TRBD1 identical over 8 bases. Germline CDR1 is SGHVS and CDR2 is FQNEAQ. With V trimmed by 1 base and J by 7 bases, 2 bases remained unmatched. This CDR3 is 13 amino acids long. The CDR3 coding sequence is TGTGCCAGCAGCTTAGAAGACAGGGGGACCCAGTACTTC. It specifies CASSLEDRGTQYF.

V is TRBV7-3 and J is TRBJ1-1; D gene unclear. The CDR3 extends over 15 amino acids. The germline V and J ends were trimmed by 5 bases and 3 bases, with 16 bases remaining between them. Per germline, CDR1 SGHTA and CDR2 FQGTGA. The CDR3 coding sequence is TGTGCCAGCAGCCCCCTAGGCCAGTTAGACACTGAAGCTTTCTTT. Translation: CASSPLGQLDTEAFF.

This chain connects TRBV13 to TRBJ2-6; possibly TRBD1 for D (7 bases). In germline, CDR1 is PRHDT, CDR2 FYEKMQ (reference sequence). The CDR3 runs to 17 residues. The V gene lost 5 bases and the J gene lost 1 base, with 15 bases spanning the gap. The CDR3, as DNA: TGTGCCAGCAGCCGGGGGACAGACCCTTCTGGGGCCAACGTCCTGACTTTC. Encoded protein: CASSRGTDPSGANVLTF.

The rearrangement links TRBV7-2 to TRBJ1-5; D is ambiguous. There are 12 residues in the CDR3. V was cut by 5 bases and J by 8 bases, with 10 bases left in between. Germline V gene lookup returns CDR1 SGHTA and CDR2 FQGNSA. CDR3 sequence: CASSHSGEPQHF. DNA for the CDR3: TGTGCCAGCAGCCACAGCGGCGAGCCCCAGCATTTT.